This TCR beta chain originates from a study of T and B cells in COVID-19 patients. TRB rearrangements were amplified by multiplex PCR with BIOMED2 TRB-A/B primers. TCRdb analysed the multiplex PCR reads with MiXCR anew, one entry per CDR3 protein. Counted here are approximately 5,200 distinct CDR3 sequences, 15% to 20% occurring once; the ten biggest clones make up 6.5%. TRB was amplified from about 260-540 ng of blood genomic DNA. This clonotype was obtained from a human donor who had recovered from COVID-19. Sequenced input: blood.

Here the CDR3 DNA reads TGCGCCAGCAGCTTGGTAGCGGGAGCCTACTCCAATGAGCAGTTCTTC. Protein: CASSLVAGAYSNEQFF. This rearrangement joins TRBV5-1 to TRBJ2-1; the match to TRBD2 covers 9 bases. The CDR3 sequence is 16 residues long. CDR1 SGHRS and CDR2 YFSETQ come from the germline V gene. V was clipped by 0 bases and J by 6 bases; unmatched bases: 7.